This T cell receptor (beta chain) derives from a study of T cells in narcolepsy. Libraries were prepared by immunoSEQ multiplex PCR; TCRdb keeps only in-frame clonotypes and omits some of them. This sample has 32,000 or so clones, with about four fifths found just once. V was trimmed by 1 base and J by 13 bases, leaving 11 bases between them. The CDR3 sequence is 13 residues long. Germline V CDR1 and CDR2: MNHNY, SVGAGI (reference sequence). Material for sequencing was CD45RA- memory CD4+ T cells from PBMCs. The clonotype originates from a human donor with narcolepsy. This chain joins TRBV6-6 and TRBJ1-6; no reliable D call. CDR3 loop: CASSYFQANPLHF. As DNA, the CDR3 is TGTGCCAGCAGTTACTTTCAGGCAAATCCCCTCCACTTT.